The 26 T cell receptor beta chains below come from one sample, sequenced in a study of blood T cell repertoires in COVID-19 (TCRdb year 2020). The protocol used for the library was the immunoSEQ multiplex PCR assay. TCRdb limited this immuneACCESS table to in-frame rearrangements with V and J called. A share of clones is missing; checked studies link under half to unresolved V genes, and the rest is unexplained. In all, the sample holds approximately 100,000 clones, and around 85% of those were seen once. Of the sample, under 3.5% falls within the top ten clones. Sequenced input: PBMCs or T cells enriched from blood (not recorded which). The receptors here all came from a woman in her fifties or sixties who had recovered from COVID-19.

This chain links TRBV2 with TRBJ2-1; 7 bases align to TRBD1. Germline V gene data show CDR1 as SNHLY and CDR2 as FYNNEI. V dropped 3 bases and J dropped 7; count of bases not matched to a gene: 3. This CDR3 is 13 amino acids long. The CDR3 loop is CASSDDRENEQFF. CDR3 nucleotides: TGTGCCAGCAGTGACGACAGGGAAAATGAGCAGTTCTTC.

This rearrangement joins TRBV19 to TRBJ2-7; D perhaps matches TRBD1 (6 bases). Germline V lookup: CDR1 LNHDA, CDR2 SQIVND (reference sequence). Trimming took off 5 bases at V and 3 bases at J, with 17 bases between the two ends. The CDR3 runs 15 residues. The CDR3 sequence: CASSLPGGQFYEQYF. CDR3 nucleotide sequence: TGTGCCAGTAGTTTGCCTGGGGGCCAATTCTACGAGCAGTACTTC.

The V and J genes are TRBV18 and TRBJ2-3, with 9 bases lining up with TRBD2. The germline V gene has CDR1 KGHSH and CDR2 LQKENI. V gave up 2 bases and J gave up 4 bases; unmatched junction bases: 7. This CDR3 has 16 residues. For the CDR3, the DNA is TGTGCCAGCTCACCAATAGGCGGGGGGGCCTCAGATACGCAGTATTTT. Amino acids: CASSPIGGGASDTQYF.

This rearrangement joins TRBV28 to TRBJ2-2, with 7 nucleotides matching TRBD1. CDR3 size: 14 residues. Per germline, CDR1 MDHEN and CDR2 SYDVKM. V lost 7 bases to trimming and J lost 3 bases; unmatched junction nucleotides: 5. CDR3 region: CASKRGRDTGELFF. The CDR3 bases are TGTGCCAGCAAAAGGGGGCGCGACACCGGGGAGCTGTTTTTT.

This chain connects TRBV28 to TRBJ1-1, with unresolved D. The CDR3 covers 14 residues. V shed 3 bases and J shed 4 bases, with 12 bases lying between them. Germline assignment: CDR1 MDHEN and CDR2 SYDVKM. CDR3 sequence: CASSFPGEGTEAFF. DNA for the CDR3: TGTGCCAGCAGTTTTCCGGGAGAGGGCACTGAAGCTTTCTTT.

This chain links TRBV3-1 (or the pseudogene TRBV3-2) with TRBJ1-2; 7 nucleotides align to TRBD1. Germline loops: CDR1 LGHDT, CDR2 YNNKEL (reference sequence). The V segment lost 4 bases and the J segment 8 bases; nucleotides outside the gene matches: 7. The CDR3 runs 13 residues. In DNA, the CDR3 is TGTGCCAGCAGCCGACCGACAGGGTTGGGCTACACCTTC. The encoded protein is CASSRPTGLGYTF.

The chain links TRBV25-1 to TRBJ2-7, with D maybe TRBD1 (6 bases). V was pared by 2 bases and J by 2 bases, with 10 bases between. The CDR3 has 14 amino acids. The V gene's germline CDR1 is MGHDK and CDR2 SYGVNS. This chain's CDR3 is CASSEKGETYEQYF. DNA of the CDR3: TGTGCCAGCAGTGAAAAGGGGGAAACCTACGAGCAGTACTTC.

This clone was found many times. This sequence joins TRBV27 and TRBJ2-7, with 8 bases identical to TRBD2. The trim removed 6 bases at V and 6 bases at J, leaving 7 bases unmatched. The CDR3 length is 13 residues. Germline CDR1 is MNHEY and CDR2 is SMNVEV (reference sequence). The DNA of the CDR3 is TGTGCCAGCAGCCCCTCGGGAGGGGCCGAGCAGTACTTC. Its translation is CASSPSGGAEQYF.

The V gene is TRBV7-9, the J gene TRBJ2-5; D gene unclear. Germline V gene lookup returns CDR1 SEHNR and CDR2 FQNEAQ (reference sequence). The V end was cut by 7 bases, the J end by 2 bases, with 14 bases between. This CDR3 contains 14 residues. This CDR3 reads CASTDDTLQETQYF. In DNA form, the CDR3 reads TGTGCCAGCACCGACGACACCCTACAAGAGACCCAGTACTTC.

The rearrangement uses TRBV7-2 and TRBJ1-2, with 9 nucleotides matching TRBD1. Germline V gives CDR1 SGHTA, CDR2 FQGNSA. V dropped 1 base and J dropped 7; count of bases not matched to a gene: 4. CDR3 size: 14 residues. The CDR3 bases are TGTGCCAGCAGCTTAGGGACAGGGGTATCTGGCTACACCTTC. Protein product: CASSLGTGVSGYTF.

The rearrangement links TRBV15 to TRBJ2-5; TRBD2 matches 7 bases. After removal of 7 bases from V and 2 bases from J, the junction contained 4 bases not matched to a gene. Germline CDR1 is LNHNV and CDR2 is YYDKDF (reference sequence). The CDR3 length is 13 residues. The CDR3 protein is CATTHSGQETQYF. CDR3 DNA sequence: TGTGCCACCACCCATAGCGGGCAAGAGACCCAGTACTTC.

In nucleotides, the CDR3 is TGTGCCTTGGACAGGGCAAATGAAAAACTGTTTTTT. Its protein product is CALDRANEKLFF. V gene TRBV30 combines with J gene TRBJ1-4, with 8 positions matching TRBD1. Losses at the gene ends were 7 bases for V and 5 bases for J; bases not matched to a gene: 3. The CDR3 extends over 12 amino acids. Germline CDR1 GTSNPN, CDR2 SVGIG (reference sequence). The variable domain in full, with the rest retrieved from reference TRBV30 and TRBJ1-4, is SQTIHQWPATLVQPVGSPLSLECTVEGTSNPNLYWYRQAAGRGLQLLFYSVGIGQISSEVPQNLSASRPQDRQFILSSKKLLLSDSGFYLCALDRANEKLFFGSGTQLSVL.

The chain is built from TRBV23-1 and TRBJ2-5, with TRBD1 matching 8 bases. TRBV23-1 is an ORF for which the function is uncertain. The V and J ends lost 2 bases and 4 bases, in that order; junction bases with no gene match: 3. CDR3 length: 14 amino acids. In DNA form, the CDR3 reads TGCGCCAGCAGTCAAGACAGGGGCAGAGAGACCCAGTACTTC. Protein sequence: CASSQDRGRETQYF.

This clone was seen a few times. J is TRBJ2-1 and V is TRBV10-2, with D possibly being TRBD1 (6 bases). This CDR3 has 13 amino acids. Trimming removed 8 bases at V and 4 bases at J, with 12 bases between. Per the germline V gene, CDR1 is WSHSY and CDR2 is SAAADI. The CDR3 here is CASSKTGYNEQFF. The CDR3 region has the DNA TGCGCCAGCTCAAAGACAGGTTACAATGAGCAGTTCTTC.

This clone was seen a single time. The V gene is TRBV5-1, the J gene TRBJ2-5; tentatively, D is TRBD2 (5 bases). The V end was cut by 4 bases, the J end by 1 base, with 11 bases between. This CDR3 region has 14 residues. Germline V lookup: CDR1 SGHRS, CDR2 YFSETQ. CDR3 nucleotide sequence: TGCGCCAGCAGCCCCGGGAACCGCCAAGAGACCCAGTACTTC. Its translation: CASSPGNRQETQYF.

V gene TRBV15 combines with J gene TRBJ1-2, with TRBD1 identical over 10 bases. The CDR3 has 16 amino acids. CDR1 and CDR2 (germline): LNHNV, YYDKDF (reference sequence). Germline trimming cut 1 base from V and 7 bases from J; bases unmatched to any gene: 9. CDR3 amino acids: CATSRAGQGGKFGYTF. DNA for the CDR3: TGTGCCACCAGCAGAGCCGGACAGGGGGGAAAGTTTGGCTACACCTTC.

The chain joins TRBV11-1 to TRBJ2-7; 9 bases match TRBD1. Germline CDR1 is SGHAT and CDR2 is FQDESV (reference sequence). The CDR3 has 16 residues. Trimming removed 4 bases from V and 3 bases from J; junction bases left unmatched: 10. As DNA, the CDR3 is TGTGCCAGCAGCTCACCGCCAGGGACAGGGAACTACGAGCAGTACTTC. This gives the protein CASSSPPGTGNYEQYF.

The gene calls are TRBV2 and TRBJ2-2, with 8 bases that match TRBD1. CDR1 and CDR2 (germline): SNHLY, FYNNEI. This CDR3 is built from 16 residues. V lost 6 bases, J lost 3 bases, and 9 bases stayed unmatched. The CDR3 loop reads CASRSLQGADTGELFF. The CDR3 DNA sequence: TGTGCCAGCAGATCCCTCCAGGGGGCGGACACCGGGGAGCTGTTTTTT.

This chain joins TRBV28 and TRBJ2-3; TRBD1 aligns across 8 bases. The V gene's germline CDR1 is MDHEN and CDR2 SYDVKM. This CDR3 comprises 15 residues. With V trimmed by 4 bases and J by 4 bases, 7 bases remained unmatched. The CDR3: CASSSPRGRADTQYF. CDR3 nucleotides: TGTGCCAGCAGTTCCCCCAGGGGGCGCGCAGATACGCAGTATTTT.

A single count supports this clone. This sequence joins TRBV6-5 and TRBJ2-7, with a possible D match to TRBD2 (7 bases). Germline lookup yields CDR1 MNHEY and CDR2 SVGAGI. Trimming removed 7 bases at V and 0 bases at J, with 13 bases between. The CDR3 extends over 14 amino acids. CDR3 nucleotide sequence: TGTGCCAGCACCGAGGGGGGGGGCTCCTACGAGCAGTACTTC. It specifies CASTEGGGSYEQYF.

This sequence joins TRBV21-1 and TRBJ2-7; TRBD1, the D gene given by the table, was not confirmed from the DNA. TRBV21-1 is listed as a pseudogene. This CDR3 is built from 15 residues. The CDR3 coding sequence is TGTGCCAGCAGCAAAGTGGCTACAGGACCCTACGAGCAGTACTTC. This codes for CASSKVATGPYEQYF.

This clone was found a few times. The chain joins TRBV4-2 to TRBJ2-7, with a possible D match to TRBD1 (6 bases). The ends were cut back, 2 bases at V and 3 bases at J, with 20 bases in the middle. The CDR3 loop spans 17 amino acids. Germline CDR1 reads LGHNA; CDR2 reads YNFKEQ. CDR3 region: CASSQSGARGQSYEQYF. In nucleotides, the CDR3 is TGTGCCAGCAGCCAATCCGGTGCTAGGGGACAAAGCTACGAGCAGTACTTC.

The chain joins TRBV28 to TRBJ1-6, with a tentative D call TRBD1 (6 bases). V lost 8 bases and J 0 bases, leaving 20 bases between the germline ends. This CDR3 has 18 amino acids. The germline V gene encodes CDR1 MDHEN and CDR2 SYDVKM. The CDR3 sequence is CASGQSQGIGSYNSPLHF. CDR3 bases: TGTGCCAGCGGGCAAAGTCAGGGGATCGGCTCCTATAATTCACCCCTCCACTTT. The whole variable domain, remainder taken from reference TRBV28 and TRBJ1-6, is DVKVTQSSRYLVKRTGEKVFLECVQDMDHENMFWYRQDPGLGLRLIYFSYDVKMKEKGDIPEGYSVSREKKERFSLILESASTNQTSMYLCASGQSQGIGSYNSPLHFGNGTRLTVT.

The chain links TRBV28 to TRBJ2-7; no firm D call. This CDR3 has 14 residues. Germline V CDR1 and CDR2: MDHEN, SYDVKM. V was trimmed by 3 bases and J by 1 base, leaving 10 bases between them. Written as DNA, the CDR3 is TGTGCCAGCAGTTTCTTCCGCGGTTCCTACGAGCAGTACTTC. Encoded protein: CASSFFRGSYEQYF.

The chain employs TRBV30 and TRBJ2-7; the D gene is possibly TRBD2 (6 bases). CDR3 length equals 14 residues. The germline V gene has CDR1 GTSNPN and CDR2 SVGIG (reference sequence). The ends were cut back, 2 bases at V and 8 bases at J, with 19 bases in the middle. The CDR3 reads CAWSWSGGGPQQYF. The CDR3 coding sequence is TGTGCCTGGAGTTGGTCAGGCGGAGGGCCGCAGCAGTACTTC. Variable domain in full (rest from reference TRBV30 and TRBJ2-7): SQTIHQWPATLVQPVGSPLSLECTVEGTSNPNLYWYRQAAGRGLQLLFYSVGIGQISSEVPQNLSASRPQDRQFILSSKKLLLSDSGFYLCAWSWSGGGPQQYFGPGTRLTVT.

The chain couples TRBV5-1 to TRBJ2-5, with D perhaps TRBD1 (5 bases). The CDR3 has 14 residues. CDR1 is SGHRS and CDR2 is YFSETQ in the germline V gene. Trimming shortened V by 0 bases and J by 4 bases, and 10 bases separated the two germline ends. CDR3 in amino acids: CASSLGAGPETQYF. CDR3 coding DNA: TGCGCCAGCAGCTTGGGGGCAGGGCCAGAGACCCAGTACTTC.